The 19 T cell receptor beta chains below all came from one sample that was sequenced in a study of cytomegalovirus exposure and HLA in healthy donors. Data came from immunoSEQ multiplex PCR; TCRdb stores just in-frame clones and leaves some out. The sample lists under 250,000 clones, about 88% occurring once. Sequenced material: PBMCs. All receptors derive from a man aged 18-30 years in good health and CMV-seropositive.

The chain links TRBV27 to TRBJ2-5, with TRBD2 as a possible D gene (6 bases). This CDR3 region has 15 residues. Germline assignment: CDR1 MNHEY and CDR2 SMNVEV (reference sequence). V was clipped by 4 bases and J by 7 bases, with 19 bases between them. CDR3 sequence: CASSSPLRGAGTQYF. In nucleotides, the CDR3 is TGTGCCAGCAGTTCCCCCCTCCGAGGAGCGGGGACCCAGTACTTC.

This chain links TRBV2 with TRBJ2-5, with TRBD1 identical over 10 bases. The DNA end is more similar to TRBJ2-7, so the J call may be wrong. Germline V gives CDR1 SNHLY, CDR2 FYNNEI. The CDR3 runs to 15 residues. The CDR3 nucleotides read TGTGCCAGCAGTAACCGGGACAGGGGTATTAACGAGCAGTACTTC. The encoded protein is CASSNRDRGINEQYF.

The J gene is TRBJ2-7, the V gene TRBV28; possible D gene TRBD1, 5 bases. Germline V gene sequence: CDR1 MDHEN, CDR2 SYDVKM. This CDR3 is 12 amino acids long. V lost 3 bases, J lost 6 bases, and 9 bases lay in between. In DNA form, the CDR3 reads TGTGCCAGCAGTTTGGGAACAGGCGAGCAGTACTTC. Protein product: CASSLGTGEQYF.

The chain joins TRBV7-3 to TRBJ2-2, with a possible D match to TRBD2 (6 bases). V lost 1 base, J lost 6 bases, and 21 bases lay in between. From germline, CDR1 is SGHTA and CDR2 FQGTGA. The CDR3 totals 18 residues. The CDR3 sequence is CASSLRPLTGLPAGELFF. CDR3 in DNA: TGTGCCAGCAGCTTAAGACCCCTGACGGGACTCCCCGCCGGGGAGCTGTTTTTT. Using reference TRBV7-3 and TRBJ2-2 for the parts outside the CDR3, the full variable domain is GAGVSQTPSNKVTEKGKYVELRCDPISGHTALYWYRQSLGQGPEFLIYFQGTGAADDSGLPNDRFFAVRPEGSVSTLKIQRTERGDSAVYLCASSLRPLTGLPAGELFFGEGSRLTVL.

The chain recombines TRBV5-7 with TRBJ2-7, with 7 bases fitting TRBD1. TRBV5-7 has ORF status, its function being uncertain. J gave up 3 bases and V 4 bases, and 10 bases lay outside the gene matches. CDR3 length: 15 residues. In nucleotides, the CDR3 is TGTGCCAGCAGCAAAATCCGACAGGGAAACTACGAGCAGTACTTC. Amino acid sequence: CASSKIRQGNYEQYF.

The chain has TRBV19 and TRBJ1-5; TRBD1 is a possible D gene (6 bases). V lost 5 bases to trimming and J lost 7 bases, with 15 bases between them. CDR1 LNHDA and CDR2 SQIVND come from the germline V gene (reference sequence). This CDR3 has 14 amino acids. In nucleotides, the CDR3 is TGTGCCAGTAGTGGGGGGCAGGGCTGGCAGCCCCAGCATTTT. Encoded protein: CASSGGQGWQPQHF.

The rearrangement joins TRBV6-5 to TRBJ1-1; weak D call: TRBD1 (5 bases). Germline lookup yields CDR1 MNHEY and CDR2 SVGAGI. The CDR3 length is 13 residues. V was pared by 11 bases and J by 3 bases, with 16 bases between. CDR3 amino acids: CASRAGLDTEAFF. The CDR3 coding sequence is TGTGCCTCCAGGGCAGGGTTGGACACTGAAGCTTTCTTT.

V usage is TRBV7-9 and J usage is TRBJ1-1, with D unresolved. The V and J ends lost 1 base and 6 bases respectively, with 6 bases between them. Germline-derived CDR1 and CDR2 are SEHNR and FQNEAQ (reference sequence). The CDR3 contains 12 residues. The CDR3 bases are TGTGCCAGCAGCTTAGTTGGCGCTGAAGCTTTCTTT. It is translated as CASSLVGAEAFF.

V gene TRBV19 combines with J gene TRBJ2-7; D possibly corresponds to TRBD1 (6 bases). From germline, CDR1 is LNHDA and CDR2 SQIVND (reference sequence). This CDR3 is built from 14 residues. Between the trimmed V and J ends, which lost 6 bases and 4 bases, there was a span of 16 bases. CDR3 residues: CASREPGHPYEQYF. In nucleotides, the CDR3 is TGTGCCAGTAGGGAGCCGGGACACCCATACGAGCAGTACTTC.

Concerning this clone itself: Other DNA sequences of this sample code for an identical CDR3. The gene calls are TRBV7-9 and TRBJ2-7; D remains unclear. The germline V and J ends were trimmed by 6 bases and 0 bases, with 6 bases remaining between them. The length of the CDR3 is 12 residues. Germline values: CDR1 SEHNR, CDR2 FQNEAQ (reference sequence). The CDR3 spells CASSSYSYEQYF. The CDR3 DNA is TGTGCCAGCAGTTCGTACTCCTACGAGCAGTACTTC. The variable domain in full, with the rest retrieved from reference TRBV7-9 and TRBJ2-7, is DTGVSQNPRHKITKRGQNVTFRCDPISEHNRLYWYRQTLGQGPEFLTYFQNEAQLEKSRLLSDRFSAERPKGSFSTLEIQRTEQGDSAMYLCASSSYSYEQYFGPGTRLTVT.

In its sample, this clone was seen once. The chain employs TRBV29-1 and TRBJ1-1, with D hard to call. The germline V gene has CDR1 SQVTM and CDR2 ANQGSEA. The CDR3 loop spans 13 amino acids. Trimming shortened V by 2 bases and J by 0 bases, and 7 bases separated the two germline ends. The CDR3 DNA is TGCAGCGTTGAACAGGTTTTGAACACTGAAGCTTTCTTT. Translating it yields CSVEQVLNTEAFF.

V gene TRBV5-4 combines with J gene TRBJ1-2, with unresolved D. V lost 2 bases and J 8 bases, leaving 19 bases between the germline ends. Looked up from germline, CDR1 is SGHNT and CDR2 is YYREEE (reference sequence). The length of the CDR3 is 15 residues. The CDR3 protein is CASSLSPGYRSGYTF. In DNA, the CDR3 is TGTGCCAGCAGCTTAAGCCCGGGGTACAGATCCGGCTACACCTTC. Variable domain in full (rest from reference TRBV5-4 and TRBJ1-2): ETGVTQSPTHLIKTRGQQVTLRCSSQSGHNTVSWYQQALGQGPQFIFQYYREEENGRGNFPPRFSGLQFPNYSSELNVNALELDDSALYLCASSLSPGYRSGYTFGSGTRLTVV.

The DNA for the CDR3 is TGTGCCAGCAGTACCCTGAATGAGCAGTTCTTC. Protein: CASSTLNEQFF. This sequence joins TRBV27 and TRBJ2-1; unclear D gene. Deletions cut 5 bases from V and 7 bases from J, with 6 bases between. The germline V gene encodes CDR1 MNHEY and CDR2 SMNVEV (reference sequence). The CDR3 has 11 residues.

This rearrangement joins TRBV2 to TRBJ1-2; D not resolved. The CDR3 length is 17 residues. CDR1 and CDR2 (germline): SNHLY, FYNNEI. Trimming stripped 0 bases from V and 0 bases from J, with 14 bases between. CDR3 protein: CASSEALSAVANYGYTF. For the CDR3, the DNA is TGTGCCAGCAGTGAAGCGCTTTCAGCGGTAGCTAACTATGGCTACACCTTC.

This chain connects TRBV30 to TRBJ2-1; D is perhaps TRBD2 (6 bases). V lost 3 bases to trimming and J lost 4 bases, with 7 bases between them. Germline values: CDR1 GTSNPN, CDR2 SVGIG (reference sequence). This CDR3 region has 12 residues. In DNA form, the CDR3 reads TGTGCCTGGAGGGGGGGATACAATGAGCAGTTCTTC. Its translation is CAWRGGYNEQFF. Complete variable domain (other parts from reference TRBV30 and TRBJ2-1): SQTIHQWPATLVQPVGSPLSLECTVEGTSNPNLYWYRQAAGRGLQLLFYSVGIGQISSEVPQNLSASRPQDRQFILSSKKLLLSDSGFYLCAWRGGYNEQFFGPGTRLTVL.

The chain couples TRBV5-1 to TRBJ1-5, with a tentative D call TRBD1 (5 bases). The germline V gene has CDR1 SGHRS and CDR2 YFSETQ. This CDR3 has 14 amino acids. The germline V and J ends were trimmed by 4 bases and 7 bases, with 15 bases remaining between them. The CDR3: CASSERGGGQPQHF. The CDR3 DNA reads TGCGCCAGCAGCGAGCGGGGCGGCGGACAGCCCCAGCATTTT. The full variable domain, rest sourced from reference TRBV5-1 and TRBJ1-5, is KAGVTQTPRYLIKTRGQQVTLSCSPISGHRSVSWYQQTPGQGLQFLFEYFSETQRNKGNFPGRFSGRQFSNSRSEMNVSTLELGDSALYLCASSERGGGQPQHFGDGTRLSIL.

V usage is TRBV30 and J usage is TRBJ2-5, with D perhaps matching TRBD1 (7 bases). There are 13 residues in the CDR3. With 3 bases removed from V and 5 bases from J, the gap between germline ends came to 13 bases. Germline-derived CDR1 and CDR2 are GTSNPN and SVGIG (reference sequence). CDR3 amino acids: CAWSRRGHETQYF. In DNA form, the CDR3 reads TGTGCCTGGAGCCGGAGGGGGCATGAGACCCAGTACTTC.

The rearrangement uses TRBV30 and TRBJ2-3; 12 bases agree with TRBD2. Losses at the gene ends were 0 bases for V and 4 bases for J; bases not matched to a gene: 8. The CDR3 is 17 residues long. Germline V gives CDR1 GTSNPN, CDR2 SVGIG (reference sequence). The CDR3 nucleotides are TGTGCCTGGAGTGTATCCCGGACTAGCGGGATCCCAGATACGCAGTATTTT. Residues: CAWSVSRTSGIPDTQYF.

This sequence joins TRBV28 and TRBJ1-1; no clear D gene. Between the trimmed V and J ends, which lost 7 bases and 2 bases, there was a span of 14 bases. The CDR3 has 14 residues. Germline loops: CDR1 MDHEN, CDR2 SYDVKM. The CDR3 DNA reads TGTGCCAGCAAGATACCAGGCCTAAACACTGAAGCTTTCTTT. Translated, it gives CASKIPGLNTEAFF.